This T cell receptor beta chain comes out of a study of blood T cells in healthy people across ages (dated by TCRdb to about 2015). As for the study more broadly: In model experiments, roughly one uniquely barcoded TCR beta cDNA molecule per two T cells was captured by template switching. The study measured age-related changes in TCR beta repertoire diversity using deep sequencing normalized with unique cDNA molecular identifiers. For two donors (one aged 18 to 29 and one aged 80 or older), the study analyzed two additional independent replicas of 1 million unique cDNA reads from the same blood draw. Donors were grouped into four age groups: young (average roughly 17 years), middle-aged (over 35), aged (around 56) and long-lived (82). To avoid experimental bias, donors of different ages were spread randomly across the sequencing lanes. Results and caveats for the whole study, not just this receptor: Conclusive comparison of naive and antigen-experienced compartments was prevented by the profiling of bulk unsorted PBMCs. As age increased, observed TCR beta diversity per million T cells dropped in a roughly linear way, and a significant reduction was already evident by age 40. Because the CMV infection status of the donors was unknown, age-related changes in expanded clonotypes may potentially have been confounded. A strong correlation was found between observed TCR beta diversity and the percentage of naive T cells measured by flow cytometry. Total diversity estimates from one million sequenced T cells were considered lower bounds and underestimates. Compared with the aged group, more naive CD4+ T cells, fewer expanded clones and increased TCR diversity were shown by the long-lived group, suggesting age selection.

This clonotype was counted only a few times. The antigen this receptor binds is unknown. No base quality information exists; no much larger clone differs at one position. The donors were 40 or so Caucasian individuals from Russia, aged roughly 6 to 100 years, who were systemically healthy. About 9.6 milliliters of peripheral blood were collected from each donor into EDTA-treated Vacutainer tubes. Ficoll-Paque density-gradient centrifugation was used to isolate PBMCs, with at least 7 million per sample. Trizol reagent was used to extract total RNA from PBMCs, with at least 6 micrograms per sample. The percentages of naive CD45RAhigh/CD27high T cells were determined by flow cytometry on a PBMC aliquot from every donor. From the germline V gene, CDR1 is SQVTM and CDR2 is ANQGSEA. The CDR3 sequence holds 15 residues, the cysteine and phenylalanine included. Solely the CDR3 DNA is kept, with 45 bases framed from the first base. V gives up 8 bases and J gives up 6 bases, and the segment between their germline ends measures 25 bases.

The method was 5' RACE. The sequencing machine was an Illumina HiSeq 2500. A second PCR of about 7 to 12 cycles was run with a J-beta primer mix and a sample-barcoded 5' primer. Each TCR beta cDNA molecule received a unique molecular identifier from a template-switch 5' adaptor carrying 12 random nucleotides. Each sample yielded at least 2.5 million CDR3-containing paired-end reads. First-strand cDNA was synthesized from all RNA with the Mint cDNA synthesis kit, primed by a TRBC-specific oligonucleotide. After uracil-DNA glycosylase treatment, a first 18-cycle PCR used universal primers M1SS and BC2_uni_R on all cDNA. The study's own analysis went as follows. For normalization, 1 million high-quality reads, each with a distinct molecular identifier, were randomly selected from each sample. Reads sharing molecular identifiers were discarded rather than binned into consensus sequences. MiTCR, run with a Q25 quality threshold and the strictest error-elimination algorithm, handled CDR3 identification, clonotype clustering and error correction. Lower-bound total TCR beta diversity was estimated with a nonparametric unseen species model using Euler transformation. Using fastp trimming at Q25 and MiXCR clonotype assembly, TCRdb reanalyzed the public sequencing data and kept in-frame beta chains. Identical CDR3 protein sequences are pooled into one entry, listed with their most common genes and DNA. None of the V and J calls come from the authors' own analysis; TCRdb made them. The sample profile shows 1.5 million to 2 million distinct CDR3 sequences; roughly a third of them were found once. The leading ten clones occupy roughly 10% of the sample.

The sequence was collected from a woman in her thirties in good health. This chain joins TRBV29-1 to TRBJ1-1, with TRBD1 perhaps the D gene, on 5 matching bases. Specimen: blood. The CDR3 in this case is CSSVGTSGGFAEAFF. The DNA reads TGCAGCTCTGTGGGAACCTCTGGGGGATTTGCTGAAGCTTTCTTT.